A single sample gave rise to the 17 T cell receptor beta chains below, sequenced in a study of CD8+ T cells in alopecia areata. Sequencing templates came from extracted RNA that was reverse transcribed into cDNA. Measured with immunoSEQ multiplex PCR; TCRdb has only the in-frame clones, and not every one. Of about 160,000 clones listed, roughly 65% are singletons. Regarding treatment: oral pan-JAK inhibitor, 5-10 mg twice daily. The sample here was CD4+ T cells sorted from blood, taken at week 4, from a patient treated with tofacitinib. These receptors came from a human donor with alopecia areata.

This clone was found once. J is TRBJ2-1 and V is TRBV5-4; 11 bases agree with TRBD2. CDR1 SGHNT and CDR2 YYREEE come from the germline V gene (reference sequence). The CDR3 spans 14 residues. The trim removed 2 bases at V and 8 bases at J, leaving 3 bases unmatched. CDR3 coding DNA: TGTGCCAGCAGCTTACTAGCGGGGGTTGATGAGCAGTTCTTC. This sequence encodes CASSLLAGVDEQFF.

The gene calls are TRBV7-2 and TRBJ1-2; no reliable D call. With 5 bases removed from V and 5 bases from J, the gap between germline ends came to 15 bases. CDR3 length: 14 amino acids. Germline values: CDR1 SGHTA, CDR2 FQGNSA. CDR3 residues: CASSRAVLRYGYTF. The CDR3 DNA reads TGTGCCAGCAGCCGCGCGGTCCTTCGGTATGGCTACACCTTC.

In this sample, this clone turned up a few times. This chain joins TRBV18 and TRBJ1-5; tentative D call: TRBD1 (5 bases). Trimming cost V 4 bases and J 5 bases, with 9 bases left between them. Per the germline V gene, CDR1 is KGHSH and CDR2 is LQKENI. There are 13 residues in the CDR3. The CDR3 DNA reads TGTGCCAGCTCACGGGACCGGGATCAGCCCCAGCATTTT. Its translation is CASSRDRDQPQHF.

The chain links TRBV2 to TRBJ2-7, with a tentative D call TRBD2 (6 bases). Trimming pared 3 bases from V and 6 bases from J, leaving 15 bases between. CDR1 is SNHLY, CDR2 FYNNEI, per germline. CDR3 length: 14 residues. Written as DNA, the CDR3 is TGTGCCAGCAGTGACGTCGGGACTTTAGCCGAGCAGTACTTC. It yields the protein CASSDVGTLAEQYF.

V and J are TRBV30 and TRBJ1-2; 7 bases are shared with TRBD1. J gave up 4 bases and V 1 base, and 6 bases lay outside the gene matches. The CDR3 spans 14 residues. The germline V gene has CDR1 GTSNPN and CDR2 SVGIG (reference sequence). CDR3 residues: CAWSGQGVSYGYTF. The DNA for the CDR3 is TGTGCCTGGAGTGGACAGGGAGTGAGCTATGGCTACACCTTC.

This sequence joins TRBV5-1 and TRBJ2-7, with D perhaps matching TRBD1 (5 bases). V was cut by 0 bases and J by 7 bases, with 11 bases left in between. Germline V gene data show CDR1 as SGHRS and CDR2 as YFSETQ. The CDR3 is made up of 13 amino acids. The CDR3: CASSLAARQEQYF. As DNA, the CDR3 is TGCGCCAGCAGCTTGGCCGCCCGACAGGAGCAGTACTTC.

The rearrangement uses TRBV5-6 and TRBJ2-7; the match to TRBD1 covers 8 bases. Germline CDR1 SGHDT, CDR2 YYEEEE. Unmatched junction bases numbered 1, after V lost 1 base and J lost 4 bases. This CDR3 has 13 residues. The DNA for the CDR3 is TGTGCCAGCAGCTTGCAGGGGGCATACGAGCAGTACTTC. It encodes CASSLQGAYEQYF.

CDR3: CSVEGRYGGGGYTF. The CDR3 nucleotides read TGCAGCGTTGAAGGTCGCTACGGTGGAGGGGGCTACACCTTC. The chain links TRBV29-1 to TRBJ1-2; D unclear. V lost 1 base, J lost 8 bases, and 17 bases lay in between. Germline loops: CDR1 SQVTM, CDR2 ANQGSEA. This CDR3 is built from 14 residues.

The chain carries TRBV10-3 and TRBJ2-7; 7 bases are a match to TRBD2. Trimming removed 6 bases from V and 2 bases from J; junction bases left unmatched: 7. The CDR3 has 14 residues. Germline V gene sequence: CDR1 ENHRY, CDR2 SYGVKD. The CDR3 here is CAIRGTTYPYEQYF. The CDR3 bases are TGTGCCATCAGAGGGACTACCTACCCCTACGAGCAGTACTTC.

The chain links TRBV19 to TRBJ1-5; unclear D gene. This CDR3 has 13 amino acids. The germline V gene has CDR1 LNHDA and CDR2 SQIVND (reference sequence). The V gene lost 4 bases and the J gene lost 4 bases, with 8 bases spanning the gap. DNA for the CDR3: TGTGCCAGTAGTACCGGGCCAAATCAGCCCCAGCATTTT. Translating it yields CASSTGPNQPQHF.

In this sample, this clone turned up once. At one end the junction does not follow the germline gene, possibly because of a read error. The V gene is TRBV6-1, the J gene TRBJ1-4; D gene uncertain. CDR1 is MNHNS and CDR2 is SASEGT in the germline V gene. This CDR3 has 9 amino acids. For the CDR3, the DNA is TGCGCTGAAAATGAAAAACTGTTTTTT. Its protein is CAENEKLFF.

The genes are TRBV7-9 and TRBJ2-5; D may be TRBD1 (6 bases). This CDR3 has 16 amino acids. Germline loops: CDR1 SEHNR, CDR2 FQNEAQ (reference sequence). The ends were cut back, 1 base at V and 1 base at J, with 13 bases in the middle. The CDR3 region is CASSLVGAGVQETQYF. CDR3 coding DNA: TGTGCCAGCAGCTTAGTGGGGGCAGGAGTCCAAGAGACCCAGTACTTC.

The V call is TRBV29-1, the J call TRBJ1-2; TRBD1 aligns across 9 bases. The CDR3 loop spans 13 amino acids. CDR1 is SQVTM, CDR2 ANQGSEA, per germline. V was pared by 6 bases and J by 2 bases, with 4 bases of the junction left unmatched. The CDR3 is CSVQGTGNYGYTF. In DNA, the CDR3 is TGCAGCGTACAAGGGACAGGGAACTATGGCTACACCTTC.

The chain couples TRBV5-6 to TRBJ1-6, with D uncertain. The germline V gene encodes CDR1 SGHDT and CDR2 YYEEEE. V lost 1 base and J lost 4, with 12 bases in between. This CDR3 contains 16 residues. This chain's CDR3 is CASSLQPGPYNSPLHF. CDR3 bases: TGTGCCAGCAGCTTGCAGCCAGGACCTTATAATTCACCCCTCCACTTT.

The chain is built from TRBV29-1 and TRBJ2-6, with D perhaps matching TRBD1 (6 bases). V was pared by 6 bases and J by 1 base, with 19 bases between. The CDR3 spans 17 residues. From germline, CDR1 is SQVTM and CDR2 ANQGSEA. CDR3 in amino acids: CSVGYTGTGSGANVLTF. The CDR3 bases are TGCAGCGTGGGGTACACAGGGACGGGATCTGGGGCCAACGTCCTGACTTTC.

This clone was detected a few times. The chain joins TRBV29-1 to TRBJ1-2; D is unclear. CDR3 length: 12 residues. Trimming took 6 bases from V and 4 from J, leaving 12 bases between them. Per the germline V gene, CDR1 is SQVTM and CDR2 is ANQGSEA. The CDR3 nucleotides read TGCAGCGTGATCTGGGAGGGCTATGGCTACACCTTC. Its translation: CSVIWEGYGYTF.

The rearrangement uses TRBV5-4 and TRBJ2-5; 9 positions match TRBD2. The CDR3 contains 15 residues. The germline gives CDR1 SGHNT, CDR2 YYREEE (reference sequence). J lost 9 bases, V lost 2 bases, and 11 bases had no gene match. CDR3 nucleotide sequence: TGTGCCAGCAGCTTCCTAGCGGGGACTGCAGGGGCCCAGTACTTC. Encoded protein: CASSFLAGTAGAQYF.